This TCR beta chain was found in a study of cytomegalovirus exposure and HLA in healthy donors. The sample holds a few counts of this clone. Germline CDR1 is MNHNS and CDR2 is SASEGT. This CDR3 spans 14 amino acids. V was cut by 1 base and J by 2 bases, with 9 bases left in between. The study ran its PCR with 60 Vbeta and 13 Jbeta primers. Here immunoSEQ multiplex PCR was the method, and the copy in TCRdb shows in-frame clones only, minus some. The sample yields fewer than 100,000 clones, 60% to 80% seen once. Material: PBMCs. The chain carries TRBV6-1 and TRBJ2-7; D gene ambiguous. This TCR was sampled from a female donor in good health and CMV-seronegative. The chain's CDR3 is CASSEGFAAYEQYF. CDR3 DNA sequence: TGTGCCAGCAGTGAAGGTTTCGCGGCCTACGAGCAGTACTTC.